This T cell receptor beta chain was sequenced during a study of T-cell reconstitution after alpha-beta-depleted transplantation in children. For TCRbeta, the library was prepared with unique molecular identifiers. TCRdb re-derived calls from the PCR reads in MiXCR, one entry per CDR3 protein. The sample holds over 550,000 distinct CDR3 sequences, 10% to 13% seen once. Only a few counts were recorded for this clonotype. V was shortened by 8 bases and J by 8 bases, with 18 bases between the two germline ends. Looked up from germline, CDR1 is SEHNR and CDR2 is FQNEAQ (reference sequence). CDR3 length: 13 amino acids.

The TCR originated in a human donor who donated a stem cell graft to a child with acute myeloid leukemia. The rearrangement uses TRBV7-9 and TRBJ1-2; tentatively, D is TRBD1 (6 bases). The input for sequencing was PBMCs from the stem cell graft donor, taken from the stem cell graft. The CDR3 loop is CASQAGDPGGYTF. The CDR3 coding sequence is TGTGCCAGCCAAGCAGGGGATCCTGGCGGCTACACCTTC.